The clone carrying this T cell receptor (beta chain) was found many times. TCRdb fed the 5' RACE reads into MiXCR, producing one record per CDR3 protein. This table has about 80,000 distinct CDR3 sequences, 5% to 6.5% appearing once. The sample belongs to a study of neurological immune-mediated disorders. Germline CDR1 reads SNHLY; CDR2 reads FYNNEI. V was clipped by 10 bases and J by 1 base; unmatched bases: 8. The CDR3 covers 14 residues. Time point of the sample: longitudinal time-point 2. The sequencing input was PBMCs. This receptor was obtained from a woman aged 60-75 years with multiple sclerosis. V is TRBV2 and J is TRBJ2-3; 7 bases are a match to TRBD2. CDR3 sequence (DNA): TGTGCCACCGGGCGGGGGACGGGCACAGATACGCAGTATTTT. It codes for CATGRGTGTDTQYF.